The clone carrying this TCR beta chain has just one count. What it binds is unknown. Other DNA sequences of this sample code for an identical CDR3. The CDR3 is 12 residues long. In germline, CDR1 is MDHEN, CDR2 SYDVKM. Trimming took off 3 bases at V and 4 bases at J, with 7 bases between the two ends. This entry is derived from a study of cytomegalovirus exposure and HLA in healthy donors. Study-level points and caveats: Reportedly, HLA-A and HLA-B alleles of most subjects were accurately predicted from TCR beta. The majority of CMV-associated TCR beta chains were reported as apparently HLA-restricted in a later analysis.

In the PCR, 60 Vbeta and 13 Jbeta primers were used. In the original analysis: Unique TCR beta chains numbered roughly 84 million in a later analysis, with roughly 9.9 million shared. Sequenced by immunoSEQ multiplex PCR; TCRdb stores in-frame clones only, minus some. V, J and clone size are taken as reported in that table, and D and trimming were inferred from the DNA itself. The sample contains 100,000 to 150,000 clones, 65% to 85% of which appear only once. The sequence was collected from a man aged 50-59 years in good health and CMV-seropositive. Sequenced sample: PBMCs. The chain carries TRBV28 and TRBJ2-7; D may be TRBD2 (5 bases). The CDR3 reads CASSLRGYEQYF. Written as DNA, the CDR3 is TGTGCCAGCAGTTTGAGAGGGTACGAGCAGTACTTC.